Listed here are 17 T cell receptor beta chains from one sample, sequenced in a study of cytotoxic CD8 clonotypes in ibrutinib-treated CLL (dated by TCRdb to 2020 to 2022). Library method: the immunoSEQ multiplex PCR assay. TCRdb provides this immuneACCESS table in a form limited to in-frame rearrangements. Some clones are lacking; in checked studies, under half of them reflect an unresolved V gene, and why the rest are absent is not known. This sample holds 200,000 or so clones; 70% to 75% were observed only once. Roughly 6.4% of the sample is taken by the ten largest. In light of the paper, this sample's time point label describes: approximately eleven months on ibrutinib. Sequenced here: PBMCs, sampled after 12 months of ibrutinib treatment. The receptors were gathered from a human donor with chronic lymphocytic leukemia.

The V call is TRBV7-3, the J call TRBJ1-5; the D is unclear. The CDR3 contains 16 residues. The V gene lost 1 base and the J gene lost 4 bases, with 14 bases spanning the gap. The V gene's germline CDR1 is SGHTA and CDR2 FQGTGA. The CDR3 sequence: CASSLIVLQSNQPQHF. The CDR3 nucleotides are TGTGCCAGCAGCTTAATCGTATTACAGAGTAATCAGCCCCAGCATTTT.

The CDR3 protein is CASSQDPGTGGAKNIQYF. The DNA of the CDR3 is TGCGCCAGCAGCCAAGACCCCGGGACAGGGGGCGCCAAAAACATTCAGTACTTC. J is TRBJ2-4 and V is TRBV4-3, with 12 bases fitting TRBD1. This CDR3 has 18 residues. From germline, CDR1 is LGHNA and CDR2 YSLEER. V shed 0 bases and J 1 base; nucleotides not matched to a gene: 4.

The table lists this clone with a few counts. CDR3 sequence: CASSDDRGDSPLHF. In DNA, the CDR3 is TGCGCCAGCAGTGACGACAGGGGGGATTCACCCCTCCACTTT. This chain connects TRBV10-1 to TRBJ1-6; 9 positions agree with TRBD1. Germline-derived CDR1 and CDR2 are WNHNN and SYGVQD (reference sequence). J gave up 8 bases and V 3 bases, and 2 bases lay outside the gene matches. CDR3 length: 14 residues.

The V gene is TRBV9, the J gene TRBJ2-3; 7 bases line up with TRBD2. The CDR3 length is 16 residues. J lost 6 bases, V lost 1 base, and 11 bases had no gene match. CDR1 and CDR2 (germline): SGDLS, YYNGEE. The CDR3 nucleotides are TGTGCCAGCAGCGTAATCGGGGCGGGAGTCTGGGATACGCAGTATTTT. Translation gives CASSVIGAGVWDTQYF.

A single count supports this clone. The chain links TRBV7-2 to TRBJ1-4; D possibly corresponds to TRBD1 (6 bases). Germline V gene sequence: CDR1 SGHTA, CDR2 FQGNSA. The CDR3 is 14 residues long. V lost 0 bases and J 8 bases, leaving 10 bases between the germline ends. CDR3 bases: TGTGCCAGCAGCTTAGCGGGGGCGCGAGAAAAACTGTTTTTT. Translation gives CASSLAGAREKLFF. Filled out from reference TRBV7-2 and TRBJ1-4, the complete variable domain reads GAGVSQSPSNKVTEKGKDVELRCDPISGHTALYWYRQSLGQGLEFLIYFQGNSAPDKSGLPSDRFSAERTGGSVSTLTIQRTQQEDSAVYLCASSLAGAREKLFFGSGTQLSVL.

This chain uses TRBV29-1 with TRBJ2-6, with 11 bases lining up with TRBD2. Trimming took 5 bases from V and 0 from J; bases not matched to a gene: 3. This CDR3 is built from 16 residues. Per germline, CDR1 SQVTM and CDR2 ANQGSEA. Written as DNA, the CDR3 is TGCAGCGTTCGGACTAGCGGGCGCTCTGGGGCCAACGTCCTGACTTTC. As protein: CSVRTSGRSGANVLTF.

The chain recombines TRBV30 with TRBJ1-1; D is perhaps TRBD1 (5 bases). In germline, CDR1 is GTSNPN, CDR2 SVGIG (reference sequence). V lost 0 bases, J lost 7 bases, and 6 bases lay in between. This CDR3 spans 11 amino acids. The CDR3: CAWSVGVEAFF. Here the CDR3 DNA reads TGTGCCTGGAGTGTGGGGGTTGAAGCTTTCTTT.

The chain couples TRBV10-3 to TRBJ2-7; weak D call: TRBD1 (6 bases). The CDR3 length is 10 residues. V was shortened by 11 bases and J by 3 bases, with 8 bases between the two germline ends. Germline values: CDR1 ENHRY, CDR2 SYGVKD. Here the CDR3 reads CAAGVYEQYF. Here the CDR3 DNA reads TGTGCCGCAGGGGTCTACGAGCAGTACTTC.

The chain carries TRBV6-1 and TRBJ2-7; 7 bases match TRBD1. The CDR3 runs 13 residues. Germline V gene data show CDR1 as MNHNS and CDR2 as SASEGT. V gave up 7 bases and J gave up 0 bases; unmatched junction bases: 3. The CDR3 reads CASNRQGSYEQYF. CDR3 DNA: TGTGCCAGCAATCGACAGGGCTCCTACGAGCAGTACTTC.

This rearrangement joins TRBV19 to TRBJ1-5, with D unclear. The germline V and J ends were trimmed by 1 base and 6 bases, with 13 bases remaining between them. This CDR3 is built from 15 residues. Per the germline V gene, CDR1 is LNHDA and CDR2 is SQIVND (reference sequence). CDR3 nucleotides: TGTGCCAGTAGTATAGGAGGAGTAGCGATTCAGCCCCAGCATTTT. It encodes CASSIGGVAIQPQHF.

The rearrangement uses TRBV29-1 and TRBJ2-2, with D possibly being TRBD2 (6 bases). V was pared by 7 bases and J by 3 bases, with 15 bases between. Germline-derived CDR1 and CDR2 are SQVTM and ANQGSEA. The CDR3 runs to 14 residues. Written as DNA, the CDR3 is TGCAGCGCATTAGGACTACTCGACACCGGGGAGCTGTTTTTT. As protein: CSALGLLDTGELFF.

In its sample, this clone was seen a few times. The chain employs TRBV10-2 and TRBJ1-5; TRBD1 matches at 11 bases. V lost 2 bases, J lost 6 bases, and 3 bases stayed unmatched. The CDR3 has 15 residues. Germline CDR1 and CDR2: WSHSY and SAAADI. The CDR3 nucleotides read TGCGCCAGCAGTGAGGGACAGGGGGCCGGTCAGCCCCAGCATTTT. Residues: CASSEGQGAGQPQHF.

The J gene is TRBJ1-2, the V gene TRBV6-6; maybe TRBD1 (5 bases). V was clipped by 5 bases and J by 4 bases, with 17 bases between them. CDR1 is MNHNY, CDR2 SVGAGI, per germline (reference sequence). This CDR3 has 15 amino acids. Here the CDR3 DNA reads TGTGCCAGCAGTGGGACGGGCTTGGACGGCTATGGCTACACCTTC. Translated, it gives CASSGTGLDGYGYTF.

The J gene is TRBJ1-3, the V gene TRBV5-1, with D possibly TRBD1 on 5 matching bases. Deletions cut 4 bases from V and 2 bases from J, with 7 bases between. This CDR3 region has 13 residues. CDR1 is SGHRS and CDR2 is YFSETQ in the germline V gene. The CDR3 sequence is CASSPTAGNTIYF. DNA of the CDR3: TGCGCCAGCAGCCCGACAGCTGGAAACACCATATATTTT.

The J gene is TRBJ2-3, the V gene TRBV30; 7 bases line up with TRBD1. Germline V gene lookup returns CDR1 GTSNPN and CDR2 SVGIG (reference sequence). CDR3 length equals 12 residues. Losses at the gene ends were 5 bases for V and 7 bases for J; bases not matched to a gene: 6. Here the CDR3 DNA reads TGTGCCTGGGGATTGGGACAGAATACGCAGTATTTT. Translating it yields CAWGLGQNTQYF.

This clone was picked up one time. The V and J genes are TRBV29-1 and TRBJ2-7; 8 bases agree with TRBD2. Germline V CDR1 and CDR2: SQVTM, ANQGSEA. This CDR3 has 13 residues. V lost 7 bases, J lost 2 bases, and 7 bases stayed unmatched. CDR3 DNA: TGCAGCGGGGTCCAGCGGGAGCCCTACGAGCAGTACTTC. It yields the protein CSGVQREPYEQYF.

The chain is built from TRBV5-6 and TRBJ2-2; the match to TRBD2 covers 8 bases. The V segment lost 3 bases and the J segment 3 bases; nucleotides outside the gene matches: 10. The CDR3 loop spans 17 amino acids. CDR1 is SGHDT and CDR2 is YYEEEE in the germline V gene. CDR3 DNA sequence: TGTGCCAGCAGCTGGACTCTTAGCGGGGTTCACACCGGGGAGCTGTTTTTT. Its protein is CASSWTLSGVHTGELFF.